Described below is a single T cell receptor (beta chain) sequence and its context. Its antigen is unidentified. The authors prepared the TCRbeta library with unique molecular identifiers. A single record per CDR3 protein comes from TCRdb applying MiXCR to the PCR reads. Among about 980,000 distinct CDR3 sequences listed, under 30% were seen once. Trimming cost V 1 base and J 1 base, with 13 bases left between them. CDR1 is DFQATT and CDR2 is SNEGSKA in the germline V gene (reference sequence). The CDR3 is 15 residues long. This record comes from a study of T-cell reconstitution after alpha-beta-depleted transplantation in children. The study, taken as a whole, reports: In some patients, recipient T cells and intrathymic progenitors surviving conditioning explained high day-60 diversity. Several hundred expanded graft clones reportedly supplied alpha-beta T cells about two months after transplant.

The material was PBMCs, mostly from graft donor cells, obtained 360 days after TCRalphabeta/CD19-depleted stem cell transplant. This TCR was recovered from a boy less than two years old who had a stem cell transplant for SCID, so the T cells may come from the graft donor. The V gene is TRBV20-1, the J gene TRBJ2-5; possibly TRBD2 for D (6 bases). The CDR3 coding sequence is TGCAGTGCTAGAGGTTTCCGGGGGTTCCAAGAGACCCAGTACTTC. This sequence encodes CSARGFRGFQETQYF.